What follows are 26 T cell receptor beta chains derived from one specimen sequenced in a study of T-cell memory formation after mild COVID-19. TCRdb redid the calling of the 5' RACE reads with MiXCR, one entry per CDR3 protein. The sample lists 110,000 or so distinct CDR3 sequences, about a fifth occurring once. Sequenced sample: PBMCs or a T cell subset sorted from them (not recorded which). The receptors originated from a man aged 18-30 years who had mild COVID-19 (a few samples of this study predate the infection). Cell type and time point are not known.

The chain uses TRBV4-3 and TRBJ2-5, with D hard to call. This CDR3 spans 16 amino acids. Germline assignment: CDR1 LGHNA and CDR2 YSLEER. Trimming removed 0 bases from V and 5 bases from J, with 16 bases in between. The DNA of the CDR3 is TGCGCCAGCAGCCAAGAAACACAGAAGGGTGGGGAGACCCAGTACTTC. Translating gives CASSQETQKGGETQYF.

This clonotype was detected many times. V and J are TRBV28 and TRBJ2-3; possible D gene TRBD2, 6 bases. Germline assignment: CDR1 MDHEN and CDR2 SYDVKM. Trimming cost V 3 bases and J 8 bases, with 9 bases left between them. This CDR3 has 12 amino acids. The CDR3 sequence: CASSLGGPTQYF. The CDR3 DNA follows: TGTGCCAGCAGTTTGGGGGGTCCTACGCAGTATTTT.

This sequence joins TRBV7-6 and TRBJ2-3; 7 nucleotides align to TRBD1. The CDR3 has 16 amino acids. CDR1 SGHVS and CDR2 FNYEAQ come from the germline V gene. V was clipped by 5 bases and J by 0 bases; unmatched bases: 8. The CDR3 region has the DNA TGTGCCAGCAGCCCAGTAAGGGGGCCTAGCACAGATACGCAGTATTTT. It is translated as CASSPVRGPSTDTQYF.

The rearrangement links TRBV11-2 to TRBJ2-3, with a possible D match to TRBD2 (5 bases). V lost 5 bases and J 4 bases, leaving 16 bases between the germline ends. The CDR3 sequence is 15 residues long. Germline lookup yields CDR1 SGHAT and CDR2 FQNNGV. CDR3 sequence reads: CASSQDFSHPDTQYF. For the CDR3, the DNA is TGTGCCAGCAGCCAGGACTTTTCCCACCCAGATACGCAGTATTTT.

This sequence joins TRBV15 and TRBJ2-2; D not certain. V was cut by 0 bases and J by 1 base, with 12 bases left in between. The CDR3 sequence is 17 residues long. The germline CDR1 and CDR2 sequences are LNHNV and YYDKDF (reference sequence). The CDR3 nucleotides are TGTGCCACCAGCAGAGATCGAAACAGCGAGAACACCGGGGAGCTGTTTTTT. As protein: CATSRDRNSENTGELFF.

The table lists this clonotype with a few counts. This sequence joins TRBV7-2 and TRBJ1-1, with unresolved D. CDR1 and CDR2 (germline): SGHTA, FQGNSA. The CDR3 is 13 amino acids. V was pared by 7 bases and J by 1 base, with 10 bases between. In DNA form, the CDR3 reads TGTGCCAGCATCCTACATCCGAACACTGAAGCTTTCTTT. As protein: CASILHPNTEAFF.

This clonotype has a handful of counts. For the CDR3, the DNA is TGTGCCAGCAGCTTGCGGGACAGGGTATGGTCTGAAGCTTTCTTT. Protein sequence: CASSLRDRVWSEAFF. The chain carries TRBV5-8 and TRBJ1-1; TRBD1 aligns across 9 bases. CDR1 and CDR2 (germline): SGHTS, YDEGEE. The CDR3 has 15 residues. The ends lost 1 base at V and 6 bases at J; junction bases unmatched: 7. The full variable domain, completed using reference TRBV5-8 and TRBJ1-1, is EAGVTQSPTHLIKTRGQQATLRCSPISGHTSVYWYQQALGLGLQFLLWYDEGEERNRGNFPPRFSGRQFPNYSSELNVNALELEDSALYLCASSLRDRVWSEAFFGQGTRLTVV.

This chain links TRBV5-1 with TRBJ1-3, with TRBD1 as a possible D gene (6 bases). This CDR3 is 16 amino acids long. V dropped 3 bases and J dropped 3 bases, with 16 bases sitting between them. The germline gives CDR1 SGHRS, CDR2 YFSETQ. CDR3 in DNA: TGCGCCAGCAGCTGGGACACCCGTGAAGTTGGAAACACCATATATTTT. Translation gives CASSWDTREVGNTIYF.

The chain combines TRBV12-3 or TRBV12-4 with TRBJ2-6; either TRBD1 or TRBD2 may supply D (6 bases each). The CDR3 is made up of 14 amino acids. Trimming pared 8 bases from V and 0 bases from J, leaving 8 bases between. CDR3 DNA: TGTGCCAGCGGGGGGCCCTCTGGGGCCAACGTCCTGACTTTC. This codes for CASGGPSGANVLTF.

This clonotype was observed a few times. DNA for the CDR3: TGCAGCGTTGTTAGCGGGGAGTCAGAGACCCAGTACTTC. It translates to CSVVSGESETQYF. This chain connects TRBV29-1 to TRBJ2-5; TRBD2 matches at 8 bases. Germline loops: CDR1 SQVTM, CDR2 ANQGSEA. V was pared by 4 bases and J by 4 bases, with 5 bases of the junction left unmatched. This CDR3 is built from 13 residues.

The chain employs TRBV18 and TRBJ2-7; D is perhaps TRBD1 (6 bases). The germline gives CDR1 KGHSH, CDR2 LQKENI. V was pared by 5 bases and J by 0 bases, with 11 bases between. The CDR3 runs 14 residues. This chain's CDR3 is CASSATGSSYEQYV. The DNA of the CDR3 is TGTGCCAGCTCAGCTACAGGGTCCTCCTACGAGCAGTACGTC.

This clonotype was counted a few times. The gene calls are TRBV3-1 and TRBJ1-1; 7 bases line up with TRBD1. V lost 0 bases and J lost 3; bases outside the gene matches: 10. Germline lookup yields CDR1 LGHDT and CDR2 YNNKEL (reference sequence). This CDR3 is built from 17 residues. The CDR3 region is CASSQDRQGIGHTEAFF. CDR3 nucleotide sequence: TGTGCCAGCAGCCAAGATCGACAGGGCATTGGGCACACTGAAGCTTTCTTT. Looking up the rest from reference TRBV3-1 and TRBJ1-1 gives the full variable domain: DTAVSQTPKYLVTQMGNDKSIKCEQNLGHDTMYWYKQDSKKFLKIMFSYNNKELIINETVPNRFSPKSPDKAHLNLHINSLELGDSAVYFCASSQDRQGIGHTEAFFGQGTRLTVV.

The gene calls are TRBV28 and TRBJ2-3; 7 positions match TRBD1. The trim removed 7 bases at V and 6 bases at J, leaving 4 bases unmatched. This CDR3 contains 12 residues. Looked up from germline, CDR1 is MDHEN and CDR2 is SYDVKM. Written as DNA, the CDR3 is TGTGCCAGCACCTCGACAGGGGATACGCAGTATTTT. This codes for CASTSTGDTQYF.

This clonotype was counted between two and nine times. CDR3 loop: CASSSETQYF. In nucleotides, the CDR3 is TGTGCCAGCAGCTCCGAGACCCAGTACTTC. The chain recombines TRBV7-9 with TRBJ2-5; D unresolved. The CDR3 runs 10 residues. Germline loops: CDR1 SEHNR, CDR2 FQNEAQ (reference sequence). V was pared by 4 bases and J by 5 bases, with 2 bases between.

A few counts support this clonotype. CDR3 sequence: CASSPRGGLRTGELFF. The CDR3 bases are TGTGCCAGCAGCCCCAGGGGGGGCCTAAGAACCGGGGAGCTGTTTTTT. This chain connects TRBV7-8 to TRBJ2-2, with D perhaps assigned TRBD1 or TRBD2 (7 bases each). The CDR3 is 16 amino acids. The germline V gene encodes CDR1 SGHVS and CDR2 FQNEAQ. Deletions cut 5 bases from V and 5 bases from J, with 18 bases between.

The V and J genes are TRBV7-9 and TRBJ2-7; D is perhaps TRBD1 (6 bases). The germline V gene encodes CDR1 SEHNR and CDR2 FQNEAQ (reference sequence). The CDR3 extends over 15 amino acids. The V and J ends lost 6 bases and 1 base respectively, with 16 bases between them. The CDR3 DNA follows: TGTGCCAGCAGACCCCCAGGGGTTCGGTCCTACGAGCAGTACTTC. Its translation: CASRPPGVRSYEQYF.

This clonotype was seen a few times. The genes are TRBV7-2 and TRBJ1-1; D might be TRBD1 (5 bases). CDR3 length: 14 amino acids. Looked up from germline, CDR1 is SGHTA and CDR2 is FQGNSA. Between the trimmed V and J ends, which lost 5 bases and 1 base, there was a span of 11 bases. The CDR3 bases are TGTGCCAGCAGCCACCGTGACAGGAACACTGAAGCTTTCTTT. This sequence encodes CASSHRDRNTEAFF.

The J gene is TRBJ2-3, the V gene TRBV5-1, with D uncertain. From germline, CDR1 is SGHRS and CDR2 YFSETQ. This CDR3 is 18 amino acids long. V was pared by 0 bases and J by 2 bases, with 19 bases between. CDR3 in DNA: TGCGCCAGCAGCTTGGCTGAACACACACTAACCGCCACAGATACGCAGTATTTT. Translating it yields CASSLAEHTLTATDTQYF.

This clonotype was picked up a small number of times. The J gene is TRBJ1-2, the V gene TRBV9, with a possible D match to TRBD1 (5 bases). Trimming removed 7 bases from V and 4 bases from J, with 11 bases in between. Germline values: CDR1 SGDLS, CDR2 YYNGEE. CDR3 size: 12 residues. CDR3 bases: TGTGCCAGCGAAGGGACTTCCTATGGCTACACCTTC. Its protein product is CASEGTSYGYTF.

V is TRBV29-1 and J is TRBJ2-4; TRBD1 or TRBD2 may be the D gene (6 bases each). Trimming shortened V by 5 bases and J by 8 bases, and 13 bases separated the two germline ends. The CDR3 extends over 12 amino acids. Per germline, CDR1 SQVTM and CDR2 ANQGSEA. CDR3 protein: CSVYNREDIQYF. The CDR3 bases are TGCAGCGTTTACAACAGGGAGGACATTCAGTACTTC.

This clonotype has just a few counts. V is TRBV6-2 or TRBV6-3 and J is TRBJ1-1; D uncertain. The germline gives CDR1 MNHEY, CDR2 SVGEGT. The CDR3 is made up of 12 amino acids. V was cut by 5 bases and J by 5 bases, with 9 bases left in between. The CDR3 region is CASSTRGTEAFF. The CDR3, as DNA: TGTGCCAGCAGTACCCGGGGTACTGAAGCTTTCTTT.

In the case of this clonotype: A much larger clone differs from this one at a single base, so this may be a read error. CDR3 residues: CASGKETQYF. CDR3 in DNA: TGTGCCAGCGGGAAAGAGACCCAGTACTTC. V and J are TRBV6-2 or TRBV6-3 and TRBJ2-5, with unresolved D. CDR1 MNHEY and CDR2 SVGEGT come from the germline V gene. Trimming cost V 8 bases and J 3 bases, with 4 bases left between them. This CDR3 contains 10 residues.

DNA of the CDR3: TGTGCCATCAGTGGATCCTACACAGATACGCAGTATTTT. This translates into CAISGSYTDTQYF. This chain connects TRBV10-3 to TRBJ2-3; D not certain. Germline V gives CDR1 ENHRY, CDR2 SYGVKD. V lost 4 bases and J 2 bases, leaving 7 bases between the germline ends. The CDR3 consists of 13 residues.

The chain has TRBV12-3 or TRBV12-4 and TRBJ2-3; D is possibly TRBD2 (5 bases). Trimming removed 6 bases from V and 4 bases from J, with 14 bases in between. CDR3 length equals 14 residues. This chain's CDR3 is CASSLRGGADTQYF. The CDR3 DNA is TGTGCCAGCAGCCTTCGGGGTGGGGCAGATACGCAGTATTTT.

This clonotype appeared a few times. V usage is TRBV7-9 and J usage is TRBJ1-2; the match to TRBD1 covers 7 bases. CDR3 length equals 14 residues. Germline V gene lookup returns CDR1 SEHNR and CDR2 FQNEAQ (reference sequence). The J segment lost 5 bases and the V segment lost 3 bases, leaving 6 bases of the junction unmatched. The CDR3 DNA reads TGTGCCAGCAGCTTCGAGGGGGCGGAATATGGCTACACCTTC. The encoded protein is CASSFEGAEYGYTF.

V usage is TRBV15 and J usage is TRBJ1-1, with 9 bases aligning to TRBD1. CDR3 length: 14 residues. Looked up from germline, CDR1 is LNHNV and CDR2 is YYDKDF (reference sequence). V trimming: 5 bases; J trimming: 3 bases; junction bases outside the gene matches: 4. The CDR3 protein is CATSFRTGDTEAFF. CDR3 sequence (DNA): TGTGCCACCAGCTTCCGGACAGGGGACACTGAAGCTTTCTTT.